This T cell receptor beta chain is drawn from a study of metastatic and nonmetastatic thyroid tumors. The overall study: Comparison of repertoires was carried out across blood and tumor or nodule tissue from malignant and benign thyroid patients.

Study-level findings and limits: The study reportedly found significantly higher TCR beta diversity in malignant thyroid tumors than benign nodules, in blood and tumor.

Ten or more counts support this clone. The antigen remains undetermined. Each patient came to thyroid surgery without any prior treatment (of any kind). The authors' processing: Using the CDR3 differences seen across clinicopathological groups, the authors built a distant-metastasis classifier for papillary thyroid cancer, which was meant to discriminate distant-metastatic patients. TCRdb re-called the PCR reads through MiXCR. TCRdb's processing, not the study's, gives the V and J calls here. The data show about 21,000 clones, approximately 20% seen once. Sequenced input: blood. This clonotype originated in a male donor with papillary thyroid cancer or a benign thyroid nodule (not recorded which). Some clones in this sample may be carry-over from other donors' samples.

CDR3 DNA sequence: TGTGCCAGCAGCTCTGACCAGGGGACTGGGGCCAACGTCCTGACTTTC. Translated: CASSSDQGTGANVLTF. The J gene is TRBJ2-6, the V gene TRBV11-1; D is perhaps TRBD1 (6 bases). From germline, CDR1 is SGHAT and CDR2 FQDESV (reference sequence). The CDR3 is made up of 16 amino acids. The ends were cut back, 4 bases at V and 2 bases at J, with 12 bases in the middle.